This T cell receptor (beta chain) originates from a study of OX40 agonist ivuxolimab in advanced cancers. The wider study: The dose-escalation cohort was about 83% male, with a mean age of about 60 years, ranging about 23 to 79. Of the patients, three showed partial responses, one with hepatocellular carcinoma and two with cutaneous melanoma. General study results and limits: It was not determined which antigens were specifically recognized by the peripheral T cells that had undergone clonal expansion.

Any history of autoimmune disease or systemic immunosuppression disqualified patients. CDR3 length: 18 residues. Germline loops: CDR1 ENHRY, CDR2 SYGVKD. The J segment lost 4 bases and the V segment lost 2 bases, leaving 9 bases of the junction unmatched. The assay was immunoSEQ multiplex PCR, and TCRdb's table has in-frame clones only and misses some. This table has tens of thousands of clones, 88% appearing once. In regard to this clone: Its antigen is currently unknown.

Sample: CD4+ or CD8+ T cells sorted from blood, taken in a trial of the OX40 agonist ivuxolimab. The chain links TRBV10-3 to TRBJ2-2; 11 bases map to TRBD2. This TCR derives from an adult with an advanced solid tumor such as melanoma, head and neck, liver or kidney cancer. The CDR3 here is CAISEEASGRRGTGELFF. CDR3 nucleotides: TGTGCCATCAGTGAGGAGGCTAGCGGGAGGCGAGGCACCGGGGAGCTGTTTTTT.